This T cell receptor (beta chain) stems from a study of T cells in Graves' hyperthyroidism and ophthalmopathy. Amplified TCR beta CDR3 regions came from RNA transcripts. A first-round RT-PCR of the TCR CDR3 used the HTBI primer set. In TCRdb, the multiplex PCR reads were re-called with MiXCR into one record per CDR3 protein. Of around 350,000 distinct CDR3 sequences in the sample, roughly 19% were seen once. Each diagnosis drew on symptoms, thyroxine, TRAb, thyroid ultrasound and orbital computed tomography findings. This clonotype was recorded many times. CDR3 length: 13 amino acids. Trimming shortened V by 3 bases and J by 4 bases, and 9 bases separated the two germline ends. Germline CDR1 MNHNS, CDR2 SASEGT.

This chain links TRBV6-1 with TRBJ1-2; D remains ambiguous. The sequencing input was blood. The clonotype comes from a woman aged 18-35 years with Graves' hyperthyroidism. In DNA form, the CDR3 reads TGTGCCAGCAGTGATTGGCAGAGCTATGGCTACACCTTC. Translated, it gives CASSDWQSYGYTF.